This TCR beta chain was identified in a study of control samples from healthy donors and cancer patients. Produced via immunoSEQ multiplex PCR; TCRdb's table is partial and in-frame only. The table shows around 68,000 clones, with about 80% occurring only once. The CDR3 spans 14 residues. Trimming removed 1 base from V and 1 base from J, with 9 bases in between. The V gene's germline CDR1 is SGHRS and CDR2 YFSETQ. Only one count was recorded for this clone. This clonotype was sampled from a man aged 50 to 60 in good health. The sequenced sample consisted of blood. This chain uses TRBV5-1 with TRBJ2-7; a possible D gene is TRBD1 (6 bases). The CDR3 here is CASSLITGSYEQYF. DNA of the CDR3: TGCGCCAGCAGCTTGATCACAGGGTCCTACGAGCAGTACTTC.